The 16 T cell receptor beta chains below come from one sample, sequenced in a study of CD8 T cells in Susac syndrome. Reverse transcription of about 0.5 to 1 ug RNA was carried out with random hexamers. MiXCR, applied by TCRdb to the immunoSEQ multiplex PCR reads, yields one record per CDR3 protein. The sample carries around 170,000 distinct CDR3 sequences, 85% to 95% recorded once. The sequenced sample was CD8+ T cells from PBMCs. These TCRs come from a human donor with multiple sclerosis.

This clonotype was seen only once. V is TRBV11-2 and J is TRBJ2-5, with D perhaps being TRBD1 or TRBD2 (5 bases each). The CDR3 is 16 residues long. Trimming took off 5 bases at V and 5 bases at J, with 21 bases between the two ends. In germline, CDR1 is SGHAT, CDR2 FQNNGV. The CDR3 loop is CASSQGVTRGPETQYF. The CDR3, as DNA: TGTGCCAGCAGCCAAGGAGTTACCCGGGGCCCGGAGACCCAGTACTTC.

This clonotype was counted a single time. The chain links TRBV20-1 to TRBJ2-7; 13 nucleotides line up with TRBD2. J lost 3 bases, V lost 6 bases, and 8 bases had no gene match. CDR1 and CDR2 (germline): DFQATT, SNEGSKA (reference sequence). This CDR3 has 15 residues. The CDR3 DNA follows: TGCAGTGCCAGTGAGGGACTAGCGGGAATCTACGAGCAGTACTTC. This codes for CSASEGLAGIYEQYF.

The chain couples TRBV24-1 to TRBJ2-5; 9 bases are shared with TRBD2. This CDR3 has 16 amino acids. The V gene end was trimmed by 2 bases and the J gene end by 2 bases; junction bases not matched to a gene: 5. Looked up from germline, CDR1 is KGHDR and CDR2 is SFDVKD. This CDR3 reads CATSDSTSGYQETQYF. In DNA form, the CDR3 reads TGTGCCACCAGTGATTCCACTAGCGGGTATCAAGAGACCCAGTACTTC.

The CDR3 bases are TGTGCCAGCAGAAGGGAGGGGGCTAGAGATCAGCCCCAGCATTTT. Amino acids: CASRREGARDQPQHF. The chain uses TRBV27 and TRBJ1-5; 7 positions agree with TRBD1. This CDR3 is built from 15 residues. In germline, CDR1 is MNHEY, CDR2 SMNVEV (reference sequence). The trim removed 6 bases at V and 5 bases at J, leaving 10 bases unmatched.

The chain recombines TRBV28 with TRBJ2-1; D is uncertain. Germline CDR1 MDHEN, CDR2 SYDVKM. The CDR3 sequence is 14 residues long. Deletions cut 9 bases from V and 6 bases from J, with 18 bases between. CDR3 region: CASRRVRIGNEQFF. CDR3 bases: TGTGCCAGTCGAAGGGTCCGTATTGGCAATGAGCAGTTCTTC. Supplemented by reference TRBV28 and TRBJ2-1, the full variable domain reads DVKVTQSSRYLVKRTGEKVFLECVQDMDHENMFWYRQDPGLGLRLIYFSYDVKMKEKGDIPEGYSVSREKKERFSLILESASTNQTSMYLCASRRVRIGNEQFFGPGTRLTVL.

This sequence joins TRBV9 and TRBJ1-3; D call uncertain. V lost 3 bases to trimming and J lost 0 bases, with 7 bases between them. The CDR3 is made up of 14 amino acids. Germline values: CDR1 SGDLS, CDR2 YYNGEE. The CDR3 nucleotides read TGTGCCAGCAGCGGCGGGGACTCTGGAAACACCATATATTTT. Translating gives CASSGGDSGNTIYF.

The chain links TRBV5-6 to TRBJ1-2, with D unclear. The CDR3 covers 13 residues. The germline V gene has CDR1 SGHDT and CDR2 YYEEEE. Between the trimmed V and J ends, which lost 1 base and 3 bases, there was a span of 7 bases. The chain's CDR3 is CASSLSGYYGYTF. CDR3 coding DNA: TGTGCCAGCAGCTTGAGTGGGTACTATGGCTACACCTTC. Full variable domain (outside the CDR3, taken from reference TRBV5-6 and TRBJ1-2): DAGVTQSPTHLIKTRGQQVTLRCSPKSGHDTVSWYQQALGQGPQFIFQYYEEEERQRGNFPDRFSGHQFPNYSSELNVNALLLGDSALYLCASSLSGYYGYTFGSGTRLTVV.

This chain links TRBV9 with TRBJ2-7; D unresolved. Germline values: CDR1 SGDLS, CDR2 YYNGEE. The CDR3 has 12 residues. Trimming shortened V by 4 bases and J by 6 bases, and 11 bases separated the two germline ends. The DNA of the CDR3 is TGTGCCAGCAGCTCGTCCCCTCTCGAGCAGTACTTC. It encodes CASSSSPLEQYF.

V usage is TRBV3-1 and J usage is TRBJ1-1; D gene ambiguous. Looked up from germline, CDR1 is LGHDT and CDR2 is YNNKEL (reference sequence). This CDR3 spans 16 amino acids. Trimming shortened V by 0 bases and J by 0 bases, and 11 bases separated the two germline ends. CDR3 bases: TGTGCCAGCAGCCAAGATTGGCAGAGCATGAACACTGAAGCTTTCTTT. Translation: CASSQDWQSMNTEAFF.

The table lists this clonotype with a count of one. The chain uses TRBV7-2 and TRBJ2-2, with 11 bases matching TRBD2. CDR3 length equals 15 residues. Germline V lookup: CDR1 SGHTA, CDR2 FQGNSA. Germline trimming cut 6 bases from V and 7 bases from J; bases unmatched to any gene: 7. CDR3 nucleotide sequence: TGTGCCAGCAGTTATAGCGGGAGGGCCGGCGGGGAGCTGTTTTTT. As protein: CASSYSGRAGGELFF.

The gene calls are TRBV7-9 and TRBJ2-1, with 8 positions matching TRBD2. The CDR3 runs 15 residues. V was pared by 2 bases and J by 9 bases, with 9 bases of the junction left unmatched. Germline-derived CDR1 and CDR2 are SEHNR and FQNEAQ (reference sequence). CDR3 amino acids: CASSLRLAGRIEQFF. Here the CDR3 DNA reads TGTGCCAGCAGCTTACGCCTAGCGGGCCGAATTGAGCAGTTCTTC. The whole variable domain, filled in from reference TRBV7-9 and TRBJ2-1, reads DTGVSQNPRHKITKRGQNVTFRCDPISEHNRLYWYRQTLGQGPEFLTYFQNEAQLEKSRLLSDRFSAERPKGSFSTLEIQRTEQGDSAMYLCASSLRLAGRIEQFFGPGTRLTVL.

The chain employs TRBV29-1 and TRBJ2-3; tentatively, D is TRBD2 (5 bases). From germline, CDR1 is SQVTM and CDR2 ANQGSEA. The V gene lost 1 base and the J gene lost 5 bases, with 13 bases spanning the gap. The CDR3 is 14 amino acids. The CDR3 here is CSVEGRGPRDTQYF. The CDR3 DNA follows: TGCAGCGTTGAAGGCCGGGGTCCACGAGATACGCAGTATTTT.

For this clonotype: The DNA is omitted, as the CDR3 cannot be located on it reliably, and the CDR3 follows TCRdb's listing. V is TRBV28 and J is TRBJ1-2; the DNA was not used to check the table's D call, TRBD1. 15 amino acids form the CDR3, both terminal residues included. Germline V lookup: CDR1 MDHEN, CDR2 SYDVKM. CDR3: CASSLRQVATGADTF.

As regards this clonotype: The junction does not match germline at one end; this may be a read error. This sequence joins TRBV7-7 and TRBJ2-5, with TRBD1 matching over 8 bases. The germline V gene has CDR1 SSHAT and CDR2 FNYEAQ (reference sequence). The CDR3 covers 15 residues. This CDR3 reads CASSRDRSNQETQYF. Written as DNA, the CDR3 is TGTGCTAGCAGCCGGGACAGGAGCAACCAAGAGACCCAGTACTTC.

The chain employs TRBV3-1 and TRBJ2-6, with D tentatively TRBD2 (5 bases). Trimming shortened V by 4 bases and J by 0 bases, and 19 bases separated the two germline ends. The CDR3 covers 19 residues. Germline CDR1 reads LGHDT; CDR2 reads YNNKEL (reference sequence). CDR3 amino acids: CASSLGVGLAASGANVLTF. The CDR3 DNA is TGTGCCAGCAGCCTCGGGGTAGGCCTCGCAGCCTCTGGGGCCAACGTCCTGACTTTC.

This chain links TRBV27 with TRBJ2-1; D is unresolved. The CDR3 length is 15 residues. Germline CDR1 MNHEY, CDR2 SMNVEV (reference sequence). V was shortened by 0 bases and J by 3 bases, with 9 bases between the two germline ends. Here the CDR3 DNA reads TGTGCCAGCAGTTTATCCGGCGTGGGCTACAATGAGCAGTTCTTC. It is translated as CASSLSGVGYNEQFF.